This TCR beta chain was identified during a study of cytomegalovirus exposure and HLA in healthy donors. Study-wide findings and caveats: It was reported in a later analysis that an Asian-associated ancestry cluster showed fewer N-insertions than the roughly 670-donor mean. In vitro checks showed that a few CMV-associated chains really do target CMV antigens. Earlier analysis yielded a pattern in which most TCR beta V segments were productive about 87% or about 30% of the time.

Only a few counts were recorded for this clone. Its antigen is currently unknown. V was pared by 1 base and J by 1 base, with 7 bases between. The CDR3 is 14 residues long. The germline V gene encodes CDR1 SGHTA and CDR2 FQGNSA. Primers: 60 Vbeta forward and 13 Jbeta reverse. Profiled with immunoSEQ multiplex PCR; TCRdb holds only in-frame clones, not every one. Here the sample spans 150,000 or so clones, approximately 73% being singletons. Input material: PBMCs. The receptor was isolated from a woman aged 18-30 years in good health and CMV-seronegative. The genes are TRBV7-2 and TRBJ1-1, with D uncertain. In DNA, the CDR3 is TGTGCCAGCAGCTTAGTGCCGGGGAACACTGAAGCTTTCTTT. It specifies CASSLVPGNTEAFF.